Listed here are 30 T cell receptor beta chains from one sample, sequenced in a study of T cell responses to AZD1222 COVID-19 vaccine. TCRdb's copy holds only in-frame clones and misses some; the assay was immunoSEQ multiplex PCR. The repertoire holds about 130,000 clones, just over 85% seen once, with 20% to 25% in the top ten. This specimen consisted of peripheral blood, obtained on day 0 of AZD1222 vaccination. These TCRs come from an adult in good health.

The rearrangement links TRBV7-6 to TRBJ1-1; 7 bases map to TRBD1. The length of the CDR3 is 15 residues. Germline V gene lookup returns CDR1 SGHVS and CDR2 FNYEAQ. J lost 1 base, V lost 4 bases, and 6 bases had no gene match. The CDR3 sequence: CASSSTGVGNTEAFF. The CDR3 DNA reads TGTGCCAGCAGCTCAACAGGGGTGGGGAACACTGAAGCTTTCTTT.

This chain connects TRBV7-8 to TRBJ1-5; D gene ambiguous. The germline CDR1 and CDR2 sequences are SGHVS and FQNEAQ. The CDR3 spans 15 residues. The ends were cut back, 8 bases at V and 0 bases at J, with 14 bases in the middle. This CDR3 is CASGEGPYSNQPQHF. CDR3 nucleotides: TGTGCCAGCGGAGAAGGGCCGTATAGCAATCAGCCCCAGCATTTT.

In DNA form, the CDR3 reads TGTGCCAGCAAATTGACAGGGGATAGCAATCAGCCCCAGCATTTT. It yields the protein CASKLTGDSNQPQHF. The chain employs TRBV27 and TRBJ1-5; 8 positions agree with TRBD1. The ends lost 7 bases at V and 0 bases at J; junction bases unmatched: 5. CDR3 length: 15 amino acids. Germline-derived CDR1 and CDR2 are MNHEY and SMNVEV (reference sequence).

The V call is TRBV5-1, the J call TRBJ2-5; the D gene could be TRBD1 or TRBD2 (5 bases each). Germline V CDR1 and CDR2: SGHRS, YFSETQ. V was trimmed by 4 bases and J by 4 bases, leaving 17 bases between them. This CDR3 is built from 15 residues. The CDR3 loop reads CASSGEGFSGETQYF. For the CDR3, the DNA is TGCGCCAGCAGCGGCGAGGGGTTTAGTGGAGAGACCCAGTACTTC.

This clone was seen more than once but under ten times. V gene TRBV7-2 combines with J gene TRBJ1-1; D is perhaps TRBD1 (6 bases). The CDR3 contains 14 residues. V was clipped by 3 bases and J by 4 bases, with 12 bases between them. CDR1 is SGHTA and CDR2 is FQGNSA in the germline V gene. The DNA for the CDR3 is TGTGCCAGCAGCTTCCTTGGACAGTCCACTGAAGCTTTCTTT. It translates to CASSFLGQSTEAFF.

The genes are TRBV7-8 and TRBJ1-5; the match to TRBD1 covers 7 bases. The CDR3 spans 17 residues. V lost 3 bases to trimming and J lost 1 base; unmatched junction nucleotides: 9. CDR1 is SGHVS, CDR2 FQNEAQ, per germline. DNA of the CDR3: TGTGCCAGCAGCTTCGGAGGTCACAGGGGAAGCAATCAGCCCCAGCATTTT. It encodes CASSFGGHRGSNQPQHF.

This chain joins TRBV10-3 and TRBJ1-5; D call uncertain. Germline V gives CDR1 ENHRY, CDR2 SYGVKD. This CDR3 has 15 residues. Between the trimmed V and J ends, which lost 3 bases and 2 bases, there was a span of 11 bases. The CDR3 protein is CAISDGVAGNQPQHF. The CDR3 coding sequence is TGTGCCATCAGTGACGGGGTGGCAGGCAATCAGCCCCAGCATTTT.

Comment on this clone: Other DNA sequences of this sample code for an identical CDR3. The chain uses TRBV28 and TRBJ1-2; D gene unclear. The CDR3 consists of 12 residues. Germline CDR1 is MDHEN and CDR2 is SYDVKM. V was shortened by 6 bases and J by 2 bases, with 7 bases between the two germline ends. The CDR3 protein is CASRGPNYGYTF. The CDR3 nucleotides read TGTGCCAGCAGAGGCCCCAACTATGGCTACACCTTC.

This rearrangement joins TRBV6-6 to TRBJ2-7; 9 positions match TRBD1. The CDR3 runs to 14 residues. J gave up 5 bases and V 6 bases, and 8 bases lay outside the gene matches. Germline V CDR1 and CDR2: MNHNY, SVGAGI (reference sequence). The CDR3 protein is CASRNRDRVDEQYF. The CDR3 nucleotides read TGTGCCAGCAGAAACCGGGACAGGGTGGACGAGCAGTACTTC.

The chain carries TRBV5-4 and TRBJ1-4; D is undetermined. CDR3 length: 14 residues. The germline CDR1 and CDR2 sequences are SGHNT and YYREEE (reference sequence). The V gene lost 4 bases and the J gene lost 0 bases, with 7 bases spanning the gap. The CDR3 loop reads CASSRGTTNEKLFF. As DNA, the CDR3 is TGTGCCAGCAGCCGCGGAACAACTAATGAAAAACTGTTTTTT.

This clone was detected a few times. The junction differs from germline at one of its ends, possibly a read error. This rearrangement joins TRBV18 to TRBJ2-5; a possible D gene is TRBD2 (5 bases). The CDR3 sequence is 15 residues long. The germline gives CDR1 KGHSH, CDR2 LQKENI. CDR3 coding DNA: TGTGCCAGCTCACCACCGGAGGAAGGGCAAGGGACCCAGTACTTC. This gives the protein CASSPPEEGQGTQYF. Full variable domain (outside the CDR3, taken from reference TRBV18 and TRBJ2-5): NAGVMQNPRHLVRRRGQEARLRCSPMKGHSHVYWYRQLPEEGLKFMVYLQKENIIDESGMPKERFSAEFPKEGPSILRIQQVVRGDSAAYFCASSPPEEGQGTQYFGPGTRLLVL.

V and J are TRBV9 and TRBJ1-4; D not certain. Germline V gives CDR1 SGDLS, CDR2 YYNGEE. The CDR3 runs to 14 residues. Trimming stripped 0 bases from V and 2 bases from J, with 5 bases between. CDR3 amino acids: CASSVAHTNEKLFF. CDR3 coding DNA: TGTGCCAGCAGCGTAGCCCATACTAATGAAAAACTGTTTTTT.

The CDR3 protein is CASSPSRGLGYGYTF. As DNA, the CDR3 is TGTGCCAGCAGTCCGTCCAGGGGGCTCGGCTATGGCTACACCTTC. This chain links TRBV2 with TRBJ1-2; 8 nucleotides match TRBD1. The germline gives CDR1 SNHLY, CDR2 FYNNEI. Unmatched junction bases numbered 9, after V lost 5 bases and J lost 4 bases. This CDR3 comprises 15 residues.

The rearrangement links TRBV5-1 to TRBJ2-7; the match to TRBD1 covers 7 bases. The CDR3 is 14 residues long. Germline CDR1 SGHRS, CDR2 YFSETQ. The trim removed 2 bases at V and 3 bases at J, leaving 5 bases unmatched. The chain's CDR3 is CASSFTGDSYEQYF. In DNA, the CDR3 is TGCGCCAGCAGCTTTACAGGGGACAGCTACGAGCAGTACTTC.

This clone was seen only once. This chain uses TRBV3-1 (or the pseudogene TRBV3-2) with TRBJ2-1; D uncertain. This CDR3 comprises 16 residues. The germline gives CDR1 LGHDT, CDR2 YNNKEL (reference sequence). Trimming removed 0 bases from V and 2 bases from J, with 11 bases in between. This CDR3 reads CASSQDGRWPYNEQFF. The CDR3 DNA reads TGTGCCAGCAGCCAAGATGGACGGTGGCCCTACAATGAGCAGTTCTTC.

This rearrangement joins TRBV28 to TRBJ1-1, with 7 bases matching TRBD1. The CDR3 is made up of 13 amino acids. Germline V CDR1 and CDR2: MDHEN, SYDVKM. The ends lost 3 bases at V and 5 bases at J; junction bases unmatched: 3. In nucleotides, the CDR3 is TGTGCCAGCAGTTTGAGGGGGCGAACTGAAGCTTTCTTT. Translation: CASSLRGRTEAFF. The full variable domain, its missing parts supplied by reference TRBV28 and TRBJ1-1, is DVKVTQSSRYLVKRTGEKVFLECVQDMDHENMFWYRQDPGLGLRLIYFSYDVKMKEKGDIPEGYSVSREKKERFSLILESASTNQTSMYLCASSLRGRTEAFFGQGTRLTVV.

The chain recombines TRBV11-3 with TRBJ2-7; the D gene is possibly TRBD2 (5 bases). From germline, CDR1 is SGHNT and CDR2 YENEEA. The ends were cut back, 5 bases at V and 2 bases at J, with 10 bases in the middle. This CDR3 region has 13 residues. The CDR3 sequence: CASSLGNTYEQYF. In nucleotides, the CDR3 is TGTGCCAGCAGCCTCGGGAATACCTACGAGCAGTACTTC.

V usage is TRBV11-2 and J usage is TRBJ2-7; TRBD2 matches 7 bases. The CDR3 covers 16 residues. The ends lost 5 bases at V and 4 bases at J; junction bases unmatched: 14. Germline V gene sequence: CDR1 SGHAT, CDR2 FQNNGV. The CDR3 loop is CASSPGSFRGDYEQYF. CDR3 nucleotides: TGTGCCAGCAGCCCCGGCTCATTCCGGGGGGATTACGAGCAGTACTTC.

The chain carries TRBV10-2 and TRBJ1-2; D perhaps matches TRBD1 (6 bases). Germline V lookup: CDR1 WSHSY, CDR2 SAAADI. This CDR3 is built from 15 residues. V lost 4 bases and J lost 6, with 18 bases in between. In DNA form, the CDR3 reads TGCGCCAGCAGTGTGTCTTGGGGGCGATTTGATGGCTACACCTTC. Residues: CASSVSWGRFDGYTF.

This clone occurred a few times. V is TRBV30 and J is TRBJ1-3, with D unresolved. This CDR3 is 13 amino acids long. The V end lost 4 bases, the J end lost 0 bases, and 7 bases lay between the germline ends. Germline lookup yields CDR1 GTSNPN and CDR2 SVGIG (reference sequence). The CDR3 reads CAWIIPSGNTIYF. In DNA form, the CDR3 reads TGTGCCTGGATTATACCCTCTGGAAACACCATATATTTT.

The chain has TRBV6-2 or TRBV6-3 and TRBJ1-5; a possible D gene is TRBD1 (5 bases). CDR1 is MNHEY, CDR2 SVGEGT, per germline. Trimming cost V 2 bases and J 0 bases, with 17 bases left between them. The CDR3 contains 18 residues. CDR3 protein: CASSYPPRDGYSNQPQHF. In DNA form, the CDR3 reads TGTGCCAGCAGTTACCCTCCCCGGGACGGTTATAGCAATCAGCCCCAGCATTTT.

The CDR3 DNA follows: TGTGCCAGCAGCCCCGGGACAGGGGGAAATCAGCCCCAGCATTTT. Its protein product is CASSPGTGGNQPQHF. V gene TRBV11-2 combines with J gene TRBJ1-5; the match to TRBD1 covers 11 bases. CDR3 length equals 15 residues. Looked up from germline, CDR1 is SGHAT and CDR2 is FQNNGV. With V trimmed by 5 bases and J by 4 bases, 4 bases remained unmatched.

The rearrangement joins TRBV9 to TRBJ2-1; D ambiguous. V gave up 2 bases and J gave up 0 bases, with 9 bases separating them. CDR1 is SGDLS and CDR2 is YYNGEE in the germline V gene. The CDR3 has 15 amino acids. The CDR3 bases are TGTGCCAGCAGCGTCTCCCCCAGCTCCTACAATGAGCAGTTCTTC. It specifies CASSVSPSSYNEQFF.

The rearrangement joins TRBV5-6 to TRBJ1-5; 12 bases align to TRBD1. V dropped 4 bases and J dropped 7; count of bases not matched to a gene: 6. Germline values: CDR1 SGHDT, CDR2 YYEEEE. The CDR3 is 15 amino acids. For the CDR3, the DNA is TGTGCCAGCAGCGCCTGGGACAGGGGGCCCCAGCCCCAGCATTTT. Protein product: CASSAWDRGPQPQHF.

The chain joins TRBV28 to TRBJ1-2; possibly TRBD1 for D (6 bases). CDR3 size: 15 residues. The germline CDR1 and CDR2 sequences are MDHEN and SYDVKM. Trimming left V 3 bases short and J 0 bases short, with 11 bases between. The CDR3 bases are TGTGCCAGCAGTTTTGGGACACCAGCTAACTATGGCTACACCTTC. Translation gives CASSFGTPANYGYTF.

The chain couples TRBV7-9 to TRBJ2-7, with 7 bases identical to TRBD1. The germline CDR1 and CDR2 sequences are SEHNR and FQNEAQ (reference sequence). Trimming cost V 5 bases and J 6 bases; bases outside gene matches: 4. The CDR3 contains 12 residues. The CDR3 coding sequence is TGTGCCAGCAGCCTCGGGACAGCCGAGCAGTACTTC. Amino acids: CASSLGTAEQYF.

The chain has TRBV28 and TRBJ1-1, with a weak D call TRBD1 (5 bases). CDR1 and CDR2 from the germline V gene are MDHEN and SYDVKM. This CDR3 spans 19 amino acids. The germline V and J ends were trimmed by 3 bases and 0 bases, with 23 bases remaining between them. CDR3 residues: CASSFFRGAHRQMNTEAFF. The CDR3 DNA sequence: TGTGCCAGCAGTTTCTTCCGCGGGGCACACCGACAAATGAACACTGAAGCTTTCTTT. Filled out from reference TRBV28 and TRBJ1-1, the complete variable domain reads DVKVTQSSRYLVKRTGEKVFLECVQDMDHENMFWYRQDPGLGLRLIYFSYDVKMKEKGDIPEGYSVSREKKERFSLILESASTNQTSMYLCASSFFRGAHRQMNTEAFFGQGTRLTVV.

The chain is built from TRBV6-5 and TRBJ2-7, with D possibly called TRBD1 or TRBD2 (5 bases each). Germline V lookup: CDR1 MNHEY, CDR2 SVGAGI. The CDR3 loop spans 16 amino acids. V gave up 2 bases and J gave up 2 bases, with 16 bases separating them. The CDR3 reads CASSYGSRGPTYEQYF. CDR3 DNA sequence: TGTGCCAGCAGTTACGGGAGCCGGGGCCCAACCTACGAGCAGTACTTC.

In DNA form, the CDR3 reads TGTGCCTCTCAGCGCGATCAGCATTCACCCCTCCACTTT. Translated, it gives CASQRDQHSPLHF. V usage is TRBV10-3 and J usage is TRBJ1-6; no definite D call. The CDR3 is 13 residues long. V shed 11 bases and J shed 8 bases, with 16 bases lying between them. Germline V gene lookup returns CDR1 ENHRY and CDR2 SYGVKD.

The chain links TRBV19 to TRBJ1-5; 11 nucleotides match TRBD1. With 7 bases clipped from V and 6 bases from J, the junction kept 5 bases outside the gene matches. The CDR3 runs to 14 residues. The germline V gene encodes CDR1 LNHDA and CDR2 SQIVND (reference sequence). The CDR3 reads CASTGTGGVQPQHF. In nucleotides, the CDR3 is TGTGCCAGTACCGGGACAGGGGGGGTTCAGCCCCAGCATTTT.